This T cell receptor beta chain was recorded in a study of cytomegalovirus exposure and HLA in healthy donors. General observations from the study: The classifier reportedly diagnosed cytomegalovirus status with high sensitivity and specificity. The study recorded about 160 TCR beta chains that were cytomegalovirus-associated.

Note on this clone: Antigen specificity is unknown.

PCR employed 60 Vbeta and 13 Jbeta primers. How the authors handled the data: In a later analysis, the count reached some 75 million unique TCR beta chains, with 10 million to 14 million shared. Here immunoSEQ multiplex PCR was the method, and the copy in TCRdb shows in-frame clones only, minus some. D and trimming were read from the DNA, whereas the V and J calls and clone size are those reported in that table. The sample has approximately 210,000 clones; 60% to 85% are singletons. This receptor was obtained from a girl aged 5-17 years in good health and CMV-seropositive. The specimen was PBMCs.

CDR3 DNA: TGTGCCAGTAGTGAGGGACAGGGAGGAGAAAAACTGTTTTTT. Translated, it gives CASSEGQGGEKLFF. V and J are TRBV19 and TRBJ1-4; 9 nucleotides align to TRBD1. Germline trimming cut 5 bases from V and 8 bases from J; bases unmatched to any gene: 6. This CDR3 comprises 14 residues. Germline CDR1 and CDR2: LNHDA and SQIVND (reference sequence).